The clone carrying this TCR beta chain was observed once. These data are taken from a study of blood T cell repertoires in COVID-19. Study in general: COVID-19 samples from acute and convalescent phases originated in the United States, Italy and Spain.

The Seattle site enrolled patients during active infection and followed them longitudinally. Original data processing: Amplification from reference gene primers served as the basis for estimated nucleated cell counts. Using immunoSEQ multiplex PCR, the repertoire was profiled, and TCRdb retains in-frame clones only, with some absent. The V and J calls and clone size are taken from that table; D and trimming were inferred from the DNA. The sample lists roughly 200,000 clones; 80% to 90% were seen once. Trimming removed 0 bases from V and 0 bases from J, with 3 bases in between. Germline lookup yields CDR1 SGHAT and CDR2 FQNNGV. This CDR3 has 15 amino acids.

This chain uses TRBV11-2 with TRBJ1-6; no clear D gene. This clonotype was obtained from a woman aged 40-49 years with COVID-19, enrolled during active disease. Specimen: peripheral blood. The CDR3 reads CASSLDSSYNSPLHF. CDR3 nucleotides: TGTGCCAGCAGCTTAGACAGCTCCTATAATTCACCCCTCCACTTT.